This T cell receptor beta chain was sequenced during a study of brain T cells in children with intractable seizures. Trimming took off 0 bases at V and 4 bases at J, with 3 bases between the two ends. This CDR3 spans 11 amino acids. Germline lookup yields CDR1 SQVTM and CDR2 ANQGSEA. Only cases whose brain tissue showed the highest T cell transcript signatures were sequenced. Before surgery, patients took at least one anti-epileptic drug. The count of this clone is one. The table came from immunoSEQ multiplex PCR; TCRdb's copy has only in-frame clones and leaves some out. Of just under 65,000 clones listed, about 96% were seen once; the top ten hold over 0.35%.

Here the sequenced sample was peripheral blood, taken at surgery. This chain uses TRBV29-1 with TRBJ1-1; no clear D. This TCR came from a boy under two years old with focal cortical dysplasia and intractable seizures. The CDR3 nucleotides read TGCAGCGTTGAAGAGGTCACTGAAGCTTTCTTT. As protein: CSVEEVTEAFF.